These T cell receptor beta chains were read from a single sample in a study of T cell responses to AZD1222 COVID-19 vaccine. The method was immunoSEQ multiplex PCR; TCRdb's version includes in-frame clones alone and lacks a portion of them. The sample includes some 150,000 clones, about 91% seen only once; the top ten take about 1.9%. The specimen was peripheral blood, collected on day 0 of AZD1222 vaccination. The receptors shown here come from an adult in good health. CDR3s include the opening cysteine and the closing phenylalanine or tryptophan. A D gene is named only where the DNA matches it firmly. Size tells how often a clone was seen (once, few, many) or the class of an expanded clone, and some rows leave it out.

abundance: .
d_gene: .
v_gene: TRBV19
j_gene: TRBJ1-5
CDR3nt: TGTGCCAGTAGCCTCCCGGACCCGCATCAGCCCCAGCATTTT
CDR3aa: CASSLPDPHQPQHF

abundance: .
d_gene: .
v_gene: TRBV10-1
j_gene: TRBJ2-2
CDR3nt: TGCGCCAGCAGAGATCGGAACACCGGGGAGCTGTTTTTT
CDR3aa: CASRDRNTGELFF

abundance: .
d_gene: .
v_gene: TRBV15
j_gene: TRBJ1-1
CDR3nt: TGTGCCACCAGCAGAACCCGACAGAATACTATTGAAGCTTTCTTT
CDR3aa: CATSRTRQNTIEAFF

abundance: .
d_gene: .
v_gene: TRBV5-1
j_gene: TRBJ2-3
CDR3nt: TGCGCCAGCAGTCTTCTTACTAGCATCCCTGGAGATACGCAGTATTTT
CDR3aa: CASSLLTSIPGDTQYF

abundance: .
d_gene: .
v_gene: TRBV19
j_gene: TRBJ2-3
CDR3nt: TGTGCCAGTAGTATAGGGTCCCCGGGGAGCACAGATACGCAGTATTTT
CDR3aa: CASSIGSPGSTDTQYF

abundance: .
d_gene: .
v_gene: TRBV5-5
j_gene: TRBJ2-7
CDR3nt: TGTGCCAGCAGCACGCTGGGTTCTTACTCCTACGAGCAGTACTTC
CDR3aa: CASSTLGSYSYEQYF

abundance: .
d_gene: .
v_gene: TRBV29-1
j_gene: TRBJ1-1
CDR3nt: TGCAGCGTTGAACCATCGGGAACCGAAGCTTTCTTT
CDR3aa: CSVEPSGTEAFF

abundance: .
d_gene: TRBD1
v_gene: TRBV19
j_gene: TRBJ2-1
CDR3nt: TGTGCCAGTGGGAAGGGACAGGGCCACAATGAGCAGTTCTTC
CDR3aa: CASGKGQGHNEQFF

abundance: medium-sized
d_gene: TRBD1
v_gene: TRBV7-3
j_gene: TRBJ1-2
CDR3nt: TGTGCCAGCAGCTTAACGGGGGGAATTGACAGGGACGGCTACACCTTC
CDR3aa: CASSLTGGIDRDGYTF

abundance: .
d_gene: .
v_gene: TRBV6-5
j_gene: TRBJ1-6
CDR3nt: TGTGCCAGCAGTTACAGGCAGGGGTCATCACCCCTCCACTTT
CDR3aa: CASSYRQGSSPLHF

abundance: once
d_gene: TRBD2
v_gene: TRBV7-7
j_gene: TRBJ2-3
CDR3nt: TGTGCTAGCAGCTTAGGGCTAGCGGGGGGCCGGGATACGCAGTATTTT
CDR3aa: CASSLGLAGGRDTQYF